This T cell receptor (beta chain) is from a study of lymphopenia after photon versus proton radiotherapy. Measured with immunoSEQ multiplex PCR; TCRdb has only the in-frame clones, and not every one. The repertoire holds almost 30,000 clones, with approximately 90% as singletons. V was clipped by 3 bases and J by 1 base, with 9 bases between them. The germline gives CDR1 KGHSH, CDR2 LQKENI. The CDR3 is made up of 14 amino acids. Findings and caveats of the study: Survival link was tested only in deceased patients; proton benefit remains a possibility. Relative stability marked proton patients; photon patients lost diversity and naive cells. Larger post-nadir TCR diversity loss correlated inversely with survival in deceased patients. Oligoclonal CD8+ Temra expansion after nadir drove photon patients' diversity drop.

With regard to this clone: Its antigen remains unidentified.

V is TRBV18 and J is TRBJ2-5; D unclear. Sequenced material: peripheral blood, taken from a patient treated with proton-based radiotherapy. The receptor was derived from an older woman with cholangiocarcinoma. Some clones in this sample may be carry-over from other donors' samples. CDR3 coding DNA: TGTGCCAGCTCACCGCGGCTTTTCCAAGAGACCCAGTACTTC. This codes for CASSPRLFQETQYF. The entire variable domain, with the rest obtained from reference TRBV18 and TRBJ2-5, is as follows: NAGVMQNPRHLVRRRGQEARLRCSPMKGHSHVYWYRQLPEEGLKFMVYLQKENIIDESGMPKERFSAEFPKEGPSILRIQQVVRGDSAAYFCASSPRLFQETQYFGPGTRLLVL.